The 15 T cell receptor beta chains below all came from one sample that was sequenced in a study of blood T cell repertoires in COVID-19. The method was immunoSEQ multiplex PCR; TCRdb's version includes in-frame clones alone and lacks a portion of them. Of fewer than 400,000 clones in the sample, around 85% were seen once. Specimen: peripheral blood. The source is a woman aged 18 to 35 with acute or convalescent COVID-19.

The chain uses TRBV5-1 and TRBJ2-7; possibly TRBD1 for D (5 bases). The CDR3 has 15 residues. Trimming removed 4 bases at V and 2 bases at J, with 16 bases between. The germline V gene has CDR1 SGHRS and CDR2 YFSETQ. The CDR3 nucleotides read TGCGCCAGCAGCATGGGGCGGTCCGGAACCTACGAGCAGTACTTC. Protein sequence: CASSMGRSGTYEQYF.

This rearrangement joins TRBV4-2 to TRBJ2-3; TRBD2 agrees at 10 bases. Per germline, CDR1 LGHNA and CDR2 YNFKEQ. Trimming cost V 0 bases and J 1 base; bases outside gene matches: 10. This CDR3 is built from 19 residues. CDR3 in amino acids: CASSQDLSRTSGGTDTQYF. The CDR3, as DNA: TGTGCCAGCAGCCAAGATCTTTCCAGGACTAGCGGCGGCACAGATACGCAGTATTTT.

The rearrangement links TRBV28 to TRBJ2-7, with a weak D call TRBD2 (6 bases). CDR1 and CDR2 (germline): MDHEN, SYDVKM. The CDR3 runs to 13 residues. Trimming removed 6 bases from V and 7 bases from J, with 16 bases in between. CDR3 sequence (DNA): TGTGCCAGCAGCCCCGGCGGGGTAGGGGAGCAGTACTTC. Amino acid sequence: CASSPGGVGEQYF.

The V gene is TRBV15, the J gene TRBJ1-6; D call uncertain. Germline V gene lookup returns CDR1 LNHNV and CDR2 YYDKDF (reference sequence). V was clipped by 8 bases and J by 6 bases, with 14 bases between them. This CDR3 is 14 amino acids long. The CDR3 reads CATGEERINSPLHF. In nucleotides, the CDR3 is TGTGCCACCGGAGAGGAAAGGATTAATTCACCCCTCCACTTT.

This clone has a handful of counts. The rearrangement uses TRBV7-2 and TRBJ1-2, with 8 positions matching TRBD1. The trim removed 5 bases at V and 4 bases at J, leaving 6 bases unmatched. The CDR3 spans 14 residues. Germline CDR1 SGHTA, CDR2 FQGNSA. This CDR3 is CASSLGQEGYGYTF. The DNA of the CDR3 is TGTGCCAGCAGCCTGGGACAGGAGGGCTATGGCTACACCTTC.

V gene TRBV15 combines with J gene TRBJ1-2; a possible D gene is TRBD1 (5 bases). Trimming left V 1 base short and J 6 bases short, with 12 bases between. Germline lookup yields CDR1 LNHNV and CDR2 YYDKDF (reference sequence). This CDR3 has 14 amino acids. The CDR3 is CATSRGGICHGYTF. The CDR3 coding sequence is TGTGCCACCAGCAGAGGGGGCATCTGTCATGGCTACACCTTC.

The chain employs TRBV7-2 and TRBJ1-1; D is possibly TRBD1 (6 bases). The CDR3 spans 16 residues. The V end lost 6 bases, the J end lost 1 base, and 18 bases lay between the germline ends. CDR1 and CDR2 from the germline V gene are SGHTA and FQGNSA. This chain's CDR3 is CASRPATYRANTEAFF. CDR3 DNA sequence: TGTGCCAGCAGGCCAGCGACATACAGGGCGAACACTGAAGCTTTCTTT.

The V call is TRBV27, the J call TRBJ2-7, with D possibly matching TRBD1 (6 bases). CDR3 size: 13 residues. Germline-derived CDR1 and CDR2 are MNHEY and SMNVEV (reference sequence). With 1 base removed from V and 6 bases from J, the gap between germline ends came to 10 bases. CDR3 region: CASSLLQGTEQYF. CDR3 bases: TGTGCCAGCAGTTTATTACAGGGTACCGAGCAGTACTTC.

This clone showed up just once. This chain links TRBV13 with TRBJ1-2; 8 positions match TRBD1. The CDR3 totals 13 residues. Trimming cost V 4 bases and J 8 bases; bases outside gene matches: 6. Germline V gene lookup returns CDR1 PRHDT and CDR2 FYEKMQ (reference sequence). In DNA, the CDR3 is TGTGCCAGCAGCTCAGGACAGGGTTGGGGCTACACCTTC. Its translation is CASSSGQGWGYTF.

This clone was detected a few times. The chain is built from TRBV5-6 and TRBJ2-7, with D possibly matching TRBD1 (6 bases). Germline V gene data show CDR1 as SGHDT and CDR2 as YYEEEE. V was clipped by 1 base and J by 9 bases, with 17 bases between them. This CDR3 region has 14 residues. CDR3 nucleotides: TGTGCCAGCAGCTTGCGGCAGGGGACCCCGGGGCAGTACTTC. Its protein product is CASSLRQGTPGQYF.

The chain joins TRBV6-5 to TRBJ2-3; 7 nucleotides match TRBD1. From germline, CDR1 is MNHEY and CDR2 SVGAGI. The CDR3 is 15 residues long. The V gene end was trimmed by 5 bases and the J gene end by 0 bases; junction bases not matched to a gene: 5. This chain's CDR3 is CASSLRGRSTDTQYF. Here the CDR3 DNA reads TGTGCCAGCAGTCTGAGGGGGCGAAGCACAGATACGCAGTATTTT.

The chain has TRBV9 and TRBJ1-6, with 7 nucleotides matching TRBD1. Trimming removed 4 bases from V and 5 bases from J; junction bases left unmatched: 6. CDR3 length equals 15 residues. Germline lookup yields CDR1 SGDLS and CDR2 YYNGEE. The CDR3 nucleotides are TGTGCCAGCAGCCTGACAGGGCCCAATAATTCACCCCTCCACTTT. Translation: CASSLTGPNNSPLHF. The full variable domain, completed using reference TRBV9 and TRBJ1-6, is DSGVTQTPKHLITATGQRVTLRCSPRSGDLSVYWYQQSLDQGLQFLIQYYNGEERAKGNILERFSAQQFPDLHSELNLSSLELGDSALYFCASSLTGPNNSPLHFGNGTRLTVT.

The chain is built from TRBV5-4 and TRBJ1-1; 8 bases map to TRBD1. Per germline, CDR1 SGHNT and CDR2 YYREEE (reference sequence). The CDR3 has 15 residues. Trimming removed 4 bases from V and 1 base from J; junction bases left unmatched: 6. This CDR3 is CASSPEDRGNTEAFF. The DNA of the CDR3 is TGTGCCAGCAGCCCCGAAGACAGGGGGAACACTGAAGCTTTCTTT.

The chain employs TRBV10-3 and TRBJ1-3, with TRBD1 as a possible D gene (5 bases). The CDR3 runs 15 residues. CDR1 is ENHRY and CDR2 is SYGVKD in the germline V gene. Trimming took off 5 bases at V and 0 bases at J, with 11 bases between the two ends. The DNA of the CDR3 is TGTGCCATCAGTTCACAGGTGGGCTCTGGAAACACCATATATTTT. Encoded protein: CAISSQVGSGNTIYF.

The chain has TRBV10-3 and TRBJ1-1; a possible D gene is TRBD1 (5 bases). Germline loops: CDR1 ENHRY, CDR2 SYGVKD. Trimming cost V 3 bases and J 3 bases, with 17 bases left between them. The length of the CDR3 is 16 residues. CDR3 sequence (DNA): TGTGCCATCAGTGATGGGGGGAGATACGGGGACACTGAAGCTTTCTTT. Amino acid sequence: CAISDGGRYGDTEAFF.